The clone carrying this T cell receptor beta chain was recorded at least ten times. No antigen is known for it. Every cDNA TCR molecule received its own unique molecular identifier. TCRdb ran MiXCR on the 5' RACE reads and lists one entry per CDR3 protein. The sample carries about 9,200 distinct CDR3 sequences, approximately 7.8% recorded once. The V and J ends lost 0 bases and 0 bases, in that order; junction bases with no gene match: 2. The CDR3 totals 16 residues. Looked up from germline, CDR1 is SGHTA and CDR2 is FQGNSA. The data were obtained in a study of spatial heterogeneity in lung cancer. Stated time point: sample taken at primary tumor resection. Unsorted tumor, nontumor lung tissue or cryopreserved PBMC supplied the whole RNA. Study results and limitations: Ubiquitous expanded tumor TCRs were observed in blood more at resection than follow-up.

This TCR came from a female donor with early-stage non-small cell lung cancer. V usage is TRBV7-2 and J usage is TRBJ2-7; the match to TRBD2 covers 10 bases. The input for sequencing was PBMCs, taken at surgery. The CDR3 spells CASSLAASGSSYEQYF. The DNA of the CDR3 is TGTGCCAGCAGCTTAGCGGCTAGCGGGAGCTCCTACGAGCAGTACTTC.